These 22 T cell receptor beta chains came from one sample sequenced in a study of cytomegalovirus exposure and HLA in healthy donors. PCR involved 60 Vbeta and 13 Jbeta primers. Assay used: immunoSEQ multiplex PCR; TCRdb lists only in-frame clones, some missing. Counted here are under 300,000 clones, roughly 70% occurring once; the ten biggest clones make up around 2.3%. The sequenced sample was PBMCs. The receptors come from a female donor in good health and CMV-seronegative.

For this clone: The junction and the germline gene differ at one end; a read error may be behind it. The chain carries TRBV7-9 and TRBJ2-7; TRBD1 aligns across 9 bases. Looked up from germline, CDR1 is SEHNR and CDR2 is FQNEAQ (reference sequence). The CDR3 spans 15 residues. In DNA form, the CDR3 reads TGTTCCAGCAGCTCCCCGGGACAGGGTTTCTACGAGCAGTACTTC. Its protein is CSSSSPGQGFYEQYF. The full variable domain, in which reference TRBV7-9 and TRBJ2-7 provide the parts outside the CDR3, is DTGVSQNPRHKITKRGQNVTFRCDPISEHNRLYWYRQTLGQGPEFLTYFQNEAQLEKSRLLSDRFSAERPKGSFSTLEIQRTEQGDSAMYLCSSSSPGQGFYEQYFGPGTRLTVT.

This clone has a handful of counts. The chain employs TRBV11-2 and TRBJ2-7, with D unresolved. The germline CDR1 and CDR2 sequences are SGHAT and FQNNGV. CDR3 length: 15 amino acids. V was pared by 5 bases and J by 3 bases, with 17 bases between. The CDR3 is CASSRLYEEVYEQYF. In DNA, the CDR3 is TGTGCCAGCAGCCGGCTCTACGAGGAAGTCTACGAGCAGTACTTC.

This chain connects TRBV2 to TRBJ2-5; D unclear. Trimming left V 1 base short and J 5 bases short, with 8 bases between. The CDR3 sequence is 13 residues long. CDR1 is SNHLY, CDR2 FYNNEI, per germline. This chain's CDR3 is CASSEVPSETQYF. Here the CDR3 DNA reads TGTGCCAGCAGTGAAGTCCCCTCGGAGACCCAGTACTTC.

This clone showed up just a few times. CDR3 residues: CASSSSGTGKGYTF. The DNA of the CDR3 is TGTGCCAGCAGCTCCTCCGGGACAGGAAAAGGCTACACCTTC. The J gene is TRBJ1-2, the V gene TRBV7-9, with 8 positions matching TRBD1. Per the germline V gene, CDR1 is SEHNR and CDR2 is FQNEAQ (reference sequence). The CDR3 consists of 14 residues. J gave up 8 bases and V 4 bases, and 9 bases lay outside the gene matches.

The J gene is TRBJ1-1, the V gene TRBV28, with TRBD1 matching 7 bases. V dropped 8 bases and J dropped 10; count of bases not matched to a gene: 7. CDR1 is MDHEN and CDR2 is SYDVKM in the germline V gene. This CDR3 has 11 residues. The CDR3 loop is CASLSQGRAFF. Written as DNA, the CDR3 is TGTGCCAGCCTATCACAGGGGAGAGCTTTCTTT.

This clone showed up just a few times. The V gene is TRBV5-1, the J gene TRBJ2-5, with TRBD2 matching over 9 bases. The J call may be mistaken, given a closer DNA end match to TRBJ2-7. The CDR3 runs to 15 residues. Germline V gives CDR1 SGHRS, CDR2 YFSETQ. The CDR3 here is CASSLGVAGASEQYF. CDR3 in DNA: TGCGCCAGCAGCCTTGGTGTAGCGGGAGCCTCCGAGCAGTACTTC.

The chain joins TRBV15 to TRBJ2-5; TRBD2 matches 7 bases. The DNA end is more similar to TRBJ2-7, so the J call may be wrong. The CDR3 totals 15 residues. Germline CDR1 is LNHNV and CDR2 is YYDKDF (reference sequence). In DNA, the CDR3 is TGTGCCACCAGCGTTCTACGGGGGAGGGCCCCCGAGCAGTACTTC. Protein product: CATSVLRGRAPEQYF.

The chain is built from TRBV27 and TRBJ1-1, with D possibly matching TRBD1 (5 bases). Trimming stripped 0 bases from V and 4 bases from J, with 15 bases between. The CDR3 loop spans 16 amino acids. Germline values: CDR1 MNHEY, CDR2 SMNVEV (reference sequence). In nucleotides, the CDR3 is TGTGCCAGCAGTTTATCGAAAGCAGGGCTGGGCACTGAAGCTTTCTTT. Its translation is CASSLSKAGLGTEAFF.

The V and J genes are TRBV28 and TRBJ1-5, with 7 bases lining up with TRBD1. Looked up from germline, CDR1 is MDHEN and CDR2 is SYDVKM. This CDR3 contains 16 residues. V lost 3 bases, J lost 5 bases, and 10 bases stayed unmatched. The CDR3 reads CASSFGHRGAYQPQHF. CDR3 bases: TGTGCCAGCAGTTTTGGACACAGGGGTGCGTATCAGCCCCAGCATTTT.

Comment on this clone: At the DNA level, this CDR3 is encoded by other sequences in the same sample as well. The genes are TRBV6-6 and TRBJ1-1, with D perhaps matching TRBD1 (6 bases). Looked up from germline, CDR1 is MNHNY and CDR2 is SVGAGI (reference sequence). This CDR3 is 16 amino acids long. The ends were cut back, 2 bases at V and 8 bases at J, with 21 bases in the middle. This CDR3 is CASSYPIGPGGTEAFF. CDR3 coding DNA: TGTGCCAGCAGTTACCCTATTGGGCCGGGGGGCACCGAAGCTTTCTTT.

The chain recombines TRBV6-1 with TRBJ1-5; no definite D call. The V gene's germline CDR1 is MNHNS and CDR2 SASEGT. CDR3 length equals 12 residues. The V and J ends lost 2 bases and 15 bases respectively, with 14 bases between them. CDR3 residues: CASSETDGSRHF. CDR3 bases: TGTGCCAGCAGTGAAACCGACGGGAGCCGGCATTTT.

The sample holds a few counts of this clone. Mismatch with germline at one junction end may stem from a read error. This sequence joins TRBV7-9 and TRBJ1-2; D is unclear. CDR3 size: 12 residues. The germline V gene has CDR1 SEHNR and CDR2 FQNEAQ (reference sequence). The CDR3 reads CSSSLVRLGYTF. CDR3 DNA: TGTTCCAGCAGCTTAGTCAGGTTGGGCTACACCTTC.

On this clone: Other DNA sequences in this specimen translate into the identical CDR3. The chain carries TRBV27 and TRBJ2-7; D is perhaps TRBD1 (5 bases). Germline CDR1 MNHEY, CDR2 SMNVEV (reference sequence). Trimming shortened V by 3 bases and J by 6 bases, and 9 bases separated the two germline ends. This CDR3 contains 12 residues. The CDR3 coding sequence is TGTGCCAGCAGTTTCACAGGTGGCGAGCAGTACTTC. Translating it yields CASSFTGGEQYF.

The rearrangement uses TRBV19 and TRBJ1-5; 12 bases agree with TRBD1. Germline CDR1 and CDR2: LNHDA and SQIVND (reference sequence). CDR3 length: 14 amino acids. V lost 8 bases, J lost 5 bases, and 4 bases stayed unmatched. The CDR3 sequence: CASGGTGGHQPQHF. For the CDR3, the DNA is TGTGCCAGTGGAGGGACAGGGGGCCATCAGCCCCAGCATTTT.

This chain joins TRBV10-2 and TRBJ2-3; 8 nucleotides match TRBD2. There are 16 residues in the CDR3. The V and J ends lost 7 bases and 4 bases, in that order; junction bases with no gene match: 13. CDR1 and CDR2 (germline): WSHSY, SAAADI. The CDR3 sequence: CASKGRASGPPDTQYF. The CDR3, as DNA: TGCGCCAGCAAAGGACGGGCTAGCGGGCCCCCAGATACGCAGTATTTT.

The CDR3 region has the DNA TGTGCCAGCAGTCCGTACAATCAGAACACTGAAGCTTTCTTT. It is translated as CASSPYNQNTEAFF. The chain employs TRBV28 and TRBJ1-1, with unresolved D. CDR1 MDHEN and CDR2 SYDVKM come from the germline V gene. Trimming pared 5 bases from V and 1 base from J, leaving 11 bases between. The CDR3 is 14 residues long. The variable domain in full, with the rest retrieved from reference TRBV28 and TRBJ1-1, is DVKVTQSSRYLVKRTGEKVFLECVQDMDHENMFWYRQDPGLGLRLIYFSYDVKMKEKGDIPEGYSVSREKKERFSLILESASTNQTSMYLCASSPYNQNTEAFFGQGTRLTVV.

This sequence joins TRBV2 and TRBJ2-1, with D maybe TRBD2 (7 bases). Germline V CDR1 and CDR2: SNHLY, FYNNEI. CDR3 size: 14 residues. Trimming cost V 7 bases and J 0 bases, with 10 bases left between them. The CDR3 DNA reads as TGTGCCAGCAAGGGGGAGGGCTCCTACAATGAGCAGTTCTTC. Its protein is CASKGEGSYNEQFF.

This sequence joins TRBV7-3 and TRBJ2-2; D possibly corresponds to TRBD1 (6 bases). CDR1 is SGHTA and CDR2 is FQGTGA in the germline V gene. V gave up 5 bases and J gave up 7 bases, with 11 bases separating them. The CDR3 contains 13 residues. CDR3 bases: TGTGCCAGCAGCATCGGGACAAACGGGGAGCTGTTTTTT. It translates to CASSIGTNGELFF.

The chain couples TRBV28 to TRBJ1-5; 11 bases fit TRBD1. CDR1 is MDHEN and CDR2 is SYDVKM in the germline V gene. V gave up 3 bases and J gave up 6 bases; unmatched junction bases: 7. The CDR3 extends over 16 amino acids. The CDR3 coding sequence is TGTGCCAGCAGTTTGTCTTCCGGGACAGGGGGTCAGCCCCAGCATTTT. Its translation: CASSLSSGTGGQPQHF.

The chain employs TRBV27 and TRBJ2-7; a possible D gene is TRBD2 (6 bases). The CDR3 loop spans 11 amino acids. V was shortened by 8 bases and J by 8 bases, with 13 bases between the two germline ends. From germline, CDR1 is MNHEY and CDR2 SMNVEV (reference sequence). The CDR3 bases are TGTGCCAGCGCCACTCGGGAGCAGCAGTACTTC. Translation: CASATREQQYF.

V and J are TRBV28 and TRBJ2-3; TRBD1 aligns across 11 bases. CDR1 MDHEN and CDR2 SYDVKM come from the germline V gene. The CDR3 loop spans 19 amino acids. J lost 4 bases, V lost 4 bases, and 16 bases had no gene match. The chain's CDR3 is CASSWRNWDRGAIADTQYF. CDR3 DNA: TGTGCCAGCAGTTGGCGGAATTGGGACAGGGGGGCGATCGCAGATACGCAGTATTTT. Together with reference TRBV28 and TRBJ2-3, the CDR3 gives the full variable domain: DVKVTQSSRYLVKRTGEKVFLECVQDMDHENMFWYRQDPGLGLRLIYFSYDVKMKEKGDIPEGYSVSREKKERFSLILESASTNQTSMYLCASSWRNWDRGAIADTQYFGPGTRLTVL.

The chain carries TRBV18 and TRBJ2-5, with 15 bases fitting TRBD2. CDR3 length: 18 residues. J lost 2 bases, V lost 2 bases, and 6 bases had no gene match. CDR1 and CDR2 (germline): KGHSH, LQKENI. CDR3 protein: CASSPGLAGGPRQETQYF. The CDR3 DNA reads TGTGCCAGCTCACCAGGACTAGCGGGAGGGCCTCGACAAGAGACCCAGTACTTC.